The clone carrying this T cell receptor (beta chain) showed up just a few times. Its antigen is undetermined. This sample was included in a study of cytomegalovirus exposure and HLA in healthy donors. The PCR ran on 60 Vbeta and 13 Jbeta primers. Generated by immunoSEQ multiplex PCR, the TCRdb table keeps only in-frame clones and is missing some. The sample has approximately 100,000 clones, about 71% seen once. CDR3 length: 12 amino acids. J was trimmed by 2 bases and V by 8 bases; bases with no gene match: 2. Germline V lookup: CDR1 SGHVS, CDR2 FNYEAQ. Study observations and caveats: Presence/absence analysis assumed near-uniform sequencing depth across donors. The likely origin of a cluster of highly shared sequence variants was a sequencing artifact.

The chain uses TRBV7-6 and TRBJ2-5; 7 bases agree with TRBD2. The TCR comes from a boy aged 5-17 years in good health and CMV-seronegative. Sequenced material: PBMCs. The chain's CDR3 is CASASGQETQYF. DNA of the CDR3: TGTGCCAGCGCTAGCGGACAAGAGACCCAGTACTTC.